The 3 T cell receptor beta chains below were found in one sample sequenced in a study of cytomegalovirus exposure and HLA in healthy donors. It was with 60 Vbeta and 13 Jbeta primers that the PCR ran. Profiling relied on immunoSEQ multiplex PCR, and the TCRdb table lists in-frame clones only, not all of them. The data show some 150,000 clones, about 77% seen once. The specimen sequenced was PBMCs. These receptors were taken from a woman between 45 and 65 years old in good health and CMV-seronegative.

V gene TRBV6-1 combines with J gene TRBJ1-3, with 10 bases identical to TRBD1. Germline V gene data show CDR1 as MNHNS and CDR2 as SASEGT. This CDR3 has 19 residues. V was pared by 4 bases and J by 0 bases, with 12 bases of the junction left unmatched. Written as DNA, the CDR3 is TGTGCCAGCAGTGCGACAGGGGGCGTCTCGGTAGGCTCTGGAAACACCATATATTTT. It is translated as CASSATGGVSVGSGNTIYF.

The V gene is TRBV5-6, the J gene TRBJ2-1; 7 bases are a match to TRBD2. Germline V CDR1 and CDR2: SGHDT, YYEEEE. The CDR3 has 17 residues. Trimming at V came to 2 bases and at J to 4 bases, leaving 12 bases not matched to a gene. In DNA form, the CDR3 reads TGTGCCAGCAGCTTTCCCCGCTGGACTAGTGGGTACAATGAGCAGTTCTTC. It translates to CASSFPRWTSGYNEQFF. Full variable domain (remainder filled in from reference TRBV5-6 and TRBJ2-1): DAGVTQSPTHLIKTRGQQVTLRCSPKSGHDTVSWYQQALGQGPQFIFQYYEEEERQRGNFPDRFSGHQFPNYSSELNVNALLLGDSALYLCASSFPRWTSGYNEQFFGPGTRLTVL.

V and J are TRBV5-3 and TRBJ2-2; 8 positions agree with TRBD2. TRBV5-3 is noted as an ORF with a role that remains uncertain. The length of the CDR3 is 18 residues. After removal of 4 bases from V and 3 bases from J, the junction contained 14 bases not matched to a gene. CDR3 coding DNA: TGTGCCAGAAGCCCGATAGCGGGACTAAGTAAAGACACCGGGGAGCTGTTTTTT. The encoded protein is CARSPIAGLSKDTGELFF.